The 26 T cell receptor beta chains listed next were all sequenced from one sample in a study of a mutant IDH1 vaccine in newly diagnosed glioma. The table came from immunoSEQ multiplex PCR; TCRdb's copy has only in-frame clones and leaves some out. The sample lists under 150,000 clones, about four fifths occurring once. Regarding time point: week 11, during vaccination. Vaccinated patients received 300 ug of mutant IDH1 20-mer peptide per dose, with topical imiquimod. Their antigens remain unidentified. This specimen consisted of PBMCs, obtained from a glioma patient whose treatment included an IDH1 peptide vaccine. Source of these receptors: a man between 40 and 49 years old with glioma.

The chain combines TRBV4-3 with TRBJ1-5; a weak D match, TRBD1 (5 bases). Trimming shortened V by 3 bases and J by 3 bases, and 12 bases separated the two germline ends. The germline CDR1 and CDR2 sequences are LGHNA and YSLEER. There are 15 residues in the CDR3. The CDR3 region is CASSQMRGDNQPQHF. CDR3 DNA: TGCGCCAGCAGCCAGATGCGGGGGGACAATCAGCCCCAGCATTTT.

DNA of the CDR3: TGCGCCAGCAGCAAAACTCAACAGGGTGGGTCTGAAGCTTTCTTT. Translating it yields CASSKTQQGGSEAFF. This chain connects TRBV4-3 to TRBJ1-1; tentative D call: TRBD1 (6 bases). Germline lookup yields CDR1 LGHNA and CDR2 YSLEER. The V gene lost 5 bases and the J gene lost 6 bases, with 19 bases spanning the gap. The CDR3 runs 15 residues.

The rearrangement uses TRBV11-2 and TRBJ2-1; a possible D gene is TRBD2 (7 bases). Between the trimmed V and J ends, which lost 3 bases and 3 bases, there was a span of 18 bases. CDR1 and CDR2 (germline): SGHAT, FQNNGV. This CDR3 has 17 amino acids. The CDR3 nucleotides read TGTGCCAGCAGCTTTACTAGTGGCGGGGGCTTCTACAATGAGCAGTTCTTC. Its protein is CASSFTSGGGFYNEQFF. Looking up the rest from reference TRBV11-2 and TRBJ2-1 gives the full variable domain: EAGVAQSPRYKIIEKRQSVAFWCNPISGHATLYWYQQILGQGPKLLIQFQNNGVVDDSQLPKDRFSAERLKGVDSTLKIQPAKLEDSAVYLCASSFTSGGGFYNEQFFGPGTRLTVL.

This chain joins TRBV19 and TRBJ2-7; 12 bases agree with TRBD2. The germline V gene has CDR1 LNHDA and CDR2 SQIVND (reference sequence). CDR3 length: 18 residues. The V segment lost 0 bases and the J segment 4 bases; nucleotides outside the gene matches: 10. The CDR3 DNA reads TGTGCCAGTAGTATAGATCCCCCGACTAGCGGGGGACCGTACGAGCAGTACTTC. The encoded protein is CASSIDPPTSGGPYEQYF. Together with reference TRBV19 and TRBJ2-7, the CDR3 gives the full variable domain: DGGITQSPKYLFRKEGQNVTLSCEQNLNHDAMYWYRQDPGQGLRLIYYSQIVNDFQKGDIAEGYSVSREKKESFPLTVTSAQKNPTAFYLCASSIDPPTSGGPYEQYFGPGTRLTVT.

A single count supports this clone. The rearrangement uses TRBV19 and TRBJ2-3; D call uncertain. Germline V gives CDR1 LNHDA, CDR2 SQIVND (reference sequence). Trimming took 5 bases from V and 6 from J, leaving 3 bases between them. The CDR3 spans 10 residues. The CDR3 region has the DNA TGTGCCAGTAGTGAGGATACGCAGTATTTT. Encoded protein: CASSEDTQYF.

The rearrangement joins TRBV19 to TRBJ1-2; D possibly corresponds to TRBD1 (6 bases). Trimming stripped 6 bases from V and 5 bases from J, with 7 bases between. The CDR3 is made up of 11 amino acids. The germline V gene encodes CDR1 LNHDA and CDR2 SQIVND (reference sequence). This CDR3 is CASRQGYGYTF. CDR3 sequence (DNA): TGTGCCAGTAGACAGGGTTATGGCTACACCTTC. The full variable domain, rest sourced from reference TRBV19 and TRBJ1-2, is DGGITQSPKYLFRKEGQNVTLSCEQNLNHDAMYWYRQDPGQGLRLIYYSQIVNDFQKGDIAEGYSVSREKKESFPLTVTSAQKNPTAFYLCASRQGYGYTFGSGTRLTVV.

The chain has TRBV5-6 and TRBJ2-3; no firm D call. The V gene lost 4 bases and the J gene lost 3 bases, with 21 bases spanning the gap. This CDR3 comprises 17 residues. Germline values: CDR1 SGHDT, CDR2 YYEEEE. The CDR3 coding sequence is TGTGCCAGCAGCCCAATGGCTGTTGCGTTAGGTACAGATACGCAGTATTTT. Protein product: CASSPMAVALGTDTQYF.

This clone appeared a few times. The gene calls are TRBV5-1 and TRBJ1-1; possibly TRBD1 for D (5 bases). The germline V gene has CDR1 SGHRS and CDR2 YFSETQ. The ends were cut back, 4 bases at V and 4 bases at J, with 23 bases in the middle. The CDR3 contains 17 residues. Here the CDR3 reads CASSQTRGFQGSTEAFF. The CDR3 bases are TGCGCCAGCAGCCAAACCCGGGGTTTTCAGGGCTCCACTGAAGCTTTCTTT.

V gene TRBV4-3 combines with J gene TRBJ2-3; D not certain. Germline CDR1 and CDR2: LGHNA and YSLEER. The CDR3 spans 13 residues. Trimming took off 0 bases at V and 3 bases at J, with 4 bases between the two ends. The CDR3 sequence is CASSQEGTDTQYF. The CDR3 nucleotides read TGCGCCAGCAGCCAAGAGGGAACAGATACGCAGTATTTT.

The sample holds one count of this clone. The V call is TRBV28, the J call TRBJ1-2; 7 bases match TRBD1. V gave up 8 bases and J gave up 8 bases; unmatched junction bases: 11. Germline CDR1 reads MDHEN; CDR2 reads SYDVKM. CDR3 length: 13 amino acids. The CDR3 protein is CASVLTGAYGYTF. The CDR3 coding sequence is TGTGCCAGCGTCCTAACAGGGGCTTACGGCTACACCTTC.

The rearrangement joins TRBV7-9 to TRBJ2-4; 9 bases fit TRBD1. Germline CDR1 SEHNR, CDR2 FQNEAQ (reference sequence). The length of the CDR3 is 16 residues. V shed 1 base and J 0 bases; nucleotides not matched to a gene: 1. The chain's CDR3 is CASSLGTGEAKNIQYF. Here the CDR3 DNA reads TGTGCCAGCAGCTTAGGGACAGGGGAAGCCAAAAACATTCAGTACTTC.

V is TRBV29-1 and J is TRBJ1-1; 10 bases are shared with TRBD1. The CDR3 is 15 amino acids. The germline V gene encodes CDR1 SQVTM and CDR2 ANQGSEA. Germline trimming cut 3 bases from V and 3 bases from J; bases unmatched to any gene: 7. CDR3 DNA: TGCAGCGTTGAGACAGGGGGCGGTAGGGACACTGAAGCTTTCTTT. Translation gives CSVETGGGRDTEAFF.

The chain recombines TRBV27 with TRBJ2-7; 8 positions agree with TRBD2. The ends lost 4 bases at V and 7 bases at J; junction bases unmatched: 6. This CDR3 is built from 13 residues. The germline CDR1 and CDR2 sequences are MNHEY and SMNVEV (reference sequence). CDR3 protein: CASSSGLAREQYF. DNA for the CDR3: TGTGCCAGCAGTTCCGGACTAGCTCGGGAGCAGTACTTC.

The rearrangement uses TRBV9 and TRBJ2-2, with 8 bases lining up with TRBD2. Trimming at V came to 3 bases and at J to 6 bases, leaving 7 bases not matched to a gene. The CDR3 sequence is 15 residues long. Germline CDR1 is SGDLS and CDR2 is YYNGEE. For the CDR3, the DNA is TGTGCCAGCAGCGCCGGGACTAGGCCCCCCGGGGAGCTGTTTTTT. Its protein product is CASSAGTRPPGELFF.

The J gene is TRBJ2-1, the V gene TRBV4-1; D gene unclear. CDR1 MGHRA and CDR2 YSYEKL come from the germline V gene. This CDR3 is 14 amino acids long. Between the trimmed V and J ends, which lost 5 bases and 2 bases, there was a span of 10 bases. CDR3 sequence (DNA): TGCGCCAGCAGCAGAGATTTTACCTACAATGAGCAGTTCTTC. It is translated as CASSRDFTYNEQFF.

This clone was recorded only once. The chain uses TRBV15 and TRBJ1-5; D is undetermined. The CDR3 sequence is 15 residues long. The ends were cut back, 0 bases at V and 6 bases at J, with 12 bases in the middle. Germline CDR1 reads LNHNV; CDR2 reads YYDKDF (reference sequence). The CDR3 protein is CATSRDRVDGQPQHF. The CDR3 DNA is TGTGCCACCAGCAGAGATCGAGTAGACGGTCAGCCCCAGCATTTT.

The genes are TRBV11-3 and TRBJ2-7; perhaps D is TRBD1 or TRBD2 (5 bases each). Germline V gene lookup returns CDR1 SGHNT and CDR2 YENEEA. With 3 bases removed from V and 6 bases from J, the gap between germline ends came to 12 bases. The CDR3 is 13 residues long. The CDR3 spells CASSLTMGTEQYF. CDR3 bases: TGTGCCAGCAGCTTGACTATGGGGACCGAGCAGTACTTC.

This rearrangement joins TRBV6-5 to TRBJ2-7; no clear D gene. The germline gives CDR1 MNHEY, CDR2 SVGAGI. The germline V and J ends were trimmed by 6 bases and 2 bases, with 14 bases remaining between them. The CDR3 consists of 14 residues. In DNA form, the CDR3 reads TGTGCCAGCAGAGGGCTGGGCAGGCCCTACGAGCAGTACTTC. Amino acid sequence: CASRGLGRPYEQYF.

The chain combines TRBV15 with TRBJ1-6; possible D gene TRBD1, 6 bases. This CDR3 spans 18 amino acids. Germline V lookup: CDR1 LNHNV, CDR2 YYDKDF (reference sequence). Trimming cost V 1 base and J 9 bases, with 22 bases left between them. The CDR3 region has the DNA TGTGCCACCAGCAGAGCCCGCGGGGGGGGCGGTCAGAGTTCACCCCTCCACTTT. It specifies CATSRARGGGGQSSPLHF.

CDR3 DNA: TGTGCCAGCAGCCCGACAGGTCAGGGTTACCCCCAAGAGACCCAGTACTTC. It codes for CASSPTGQGYPQETQYF. The V call is TRBV5-6, the J call TRBJ2-5; TRBD1 might be the D (6 bases). The length of the CDR3 is 17 residues. V lost 4 bases and J 1 base, leaving 20 bases between the germline ends. Germline CDR1 and CDR2: SGHDT and YYEEEE.

This chain links TRBV30 with TRBJ1-3, with TRBD1 identical over 10 bases. Germline values: CDR1 GTSNPN, CDR2 SVGIG (reference sequence). The ends lost 1 base at V and 1 base at J; junction bases unmatched: 1. The CDR3 contains 15 residues. Here the CDR3 DNA reads TGTGCCTGGAGTGCGGACAGGGGGTCTGGAAACACCATATATTTT. It is translated as CAWSADRGSGNTIYF.

Worth noting for this clone: This sample also contains other DNA sequences that code for the same CDR3. V usage is TRBV19 and J usage is TRBJ1-1; no firm D call. This CDR3 contains 12 residues. CDR1 and CDR2 (germline): LNHDA, SQIVND (reference sequence). Trimming stripped 3 bases from V and 1 base from J, with 3 bases between. CDR3 protein: CASSIGNTEAFF. CDR3 nucleotide sequence: TGTGCCAGTAGTATTGGGAACACTGAAGCTTTCTTT.

This clone was detected only a few times. The J gene is TRBJ2-5, the V gene TRBV19; no reliable D call. CDR1 is LNHDA, CDR2 SQIVND, per germline (reference sequence). Trimming removed 5 bases at V and 5 bases at J, with 12 bases between. CDR3 length equals 13 residues. CDR3 region: CASSGAPRETQYF. The CDR3 DNA sequence: TGTGCCAGTAGTGGCGCACCCCGGGAGACCCAGTACTTC.

The chain uses TRBV6-1 and TRBJ2-7, with 9 nucleotides matching TRBD1. The CDR3 contains 16 residues. Looked up from germline, CDR1 is MNHNS and CDR2 is SASEGT. The ends lost 0 bases at V and 2 bases at J; junction bases unmatched: 5. In DNA, the CDR3 is TGTGCCAGCAGTGAAGCGGGGACAGGGATAGCCTACGAGCAGTACTTC. This gives the protein CASSEAGTGIAYEQYF.

This rearrangement joins TRBV30 to TRBJ2-7; 13 bases are shared with TRBD2. This CDR3 has 15 amino acids. In germline, CDR1 is GTSNPN, CDR2 SVGIG (reference sequence). Unmatched junction bases numbered 7, after V lost 2 bases and J lost 6 bases. CDR3 residues: CAWSKLAGGPSEQYF. CDR3 DNA sequence: TGTGCCTGGAGTAAACTAGCGGGAGGGCCGTCCGAGCAGTACTTC.

This rearrangement joins TRBV6-5 to TRBJ1-2, with D hard to call. The CDR3 has 12 amino acids. Germline values: CDR1 MNHEY, CDR2 SVGAGI. V shed 0 bases and J shed 7 bases, with 6 bases lying between them. This CDR3 is CASSYSHGGYTF. The CDR3 DNA follows: TGTGCCAGCAGTTACTCCCACGGTGGCTACACCTTC.